The T cell receptor (beta chain) under discussion was sequenced for a study of chemoradiotherapy in HPV16-positive cancers. Across the study: A couple of HPV16-positive patients' cells yielded candidate HPV-specific clones and common motifs.

CDR1 SGDLS and CDR2 YYNGEE come from the germline V gene. Trimming left V 4 bases short and J 0 bases short, with 8 bases between. The CDR3 consists of 13 residues. Overall study findings and caveats: Better recurrence-free survival went with HPV-responsive T-cell expansion in HPV16-positive patients. Candidate HPV-specific clones and E7-related TCR motifs grew in tumor during treatment. The functional HPV-specific definition rests on just a couple of HPV16-positive patients.

A note on this clone: Its matching antigen is unknown.

Only in-frame clones appear in the TCRdb table, and some are missing; sequencing was by immunoSEQ multiplex PCR. The sample includes around 4,900 clones, about 91% seen only once; the top ten take under 2.5%. The sequencing used blood, collected from a patient who underwent chemoradiotherapy. The receptor's source is a human donor with HPV-associated anogenital cancer. J is TRBJ2-7 and V is TRBV9, with D possibly being TRBD2 (5 bases). CDR3 DNA sequence: TGTGCCAGCAGCCCGAGGGACTCCTACGAGCAGTACTTC. Translating it yields CASSPRDSYEQYF.